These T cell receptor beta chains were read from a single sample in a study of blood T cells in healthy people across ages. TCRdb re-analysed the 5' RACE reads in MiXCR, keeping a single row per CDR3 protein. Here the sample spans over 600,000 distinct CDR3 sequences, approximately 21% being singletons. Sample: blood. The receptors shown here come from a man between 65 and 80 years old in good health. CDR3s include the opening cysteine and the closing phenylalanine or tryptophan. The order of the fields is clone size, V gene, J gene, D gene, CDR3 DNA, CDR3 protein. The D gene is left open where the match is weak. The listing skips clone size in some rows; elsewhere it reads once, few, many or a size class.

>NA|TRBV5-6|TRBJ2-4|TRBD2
TGTGCCAGCAGCGAGGGACTAGCGGGAGTTTACGAAAACATTCAGTACTTC
CASSEGLAGVYENIQYF
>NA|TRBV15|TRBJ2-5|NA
TGTGCCACCAGCAGATCTCCGTACCAAGAGACCCAGTACTTC
CATSRSPYQETQYF
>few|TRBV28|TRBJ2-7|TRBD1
TGTGCCAGCAGTGGAAGACAGGGAGCGGCGTACTTC
CASSGRQGAAYF
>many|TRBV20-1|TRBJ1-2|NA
TGCAGTGCTAGAGATATAGGTAGTCTGACCTATGGCTACACCTTC
CSARDIGSLTYGYTF
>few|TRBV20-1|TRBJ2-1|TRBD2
TGCAGTGCTAGAGATCCACTAGCGGCTTACAATGAGCAGTTCTTC
CSARDPLAAYNEQFF
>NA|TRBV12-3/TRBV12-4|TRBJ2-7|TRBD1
TGTGCCAGCAGTGACCGGGACAGATCCTACGAGCAGTACTTC
CASSDRDRSYEQYF
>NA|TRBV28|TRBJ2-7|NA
TGTGCCAGCAGTTTATTTGGGGAAACTAAGAACGAGCAGTACTTC
CASSLFGETKNEQYF
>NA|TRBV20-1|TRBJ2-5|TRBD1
TGCAGTGCTAGGCAACAGGGGCTACAAGAGACCCAGTACTTC
CSARQQGLQETQYF
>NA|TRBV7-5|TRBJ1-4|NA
NA
CISVPEAPELWTATNEKLFF
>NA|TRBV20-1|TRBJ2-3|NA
TGCAGTGCTAGCATCTTGCAAGCTTGGACAGATACGCAGTATTTT
CSASILQAWTDTQYF
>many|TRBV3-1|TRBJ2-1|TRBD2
TGTGCCAGCAGCCACGGAGCGGGAGACTCCTACAATGAGCAGTTCTTC
CASSHGAGDSYNEQFF
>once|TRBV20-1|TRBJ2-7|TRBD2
TGCAGTGCTAGAGATCTAGCGGGAAACTCCTACGAGCAGTACTTC
CSARDLAGNSYEQYF
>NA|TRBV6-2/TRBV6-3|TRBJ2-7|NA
TGTGCCAGCGCCGAGTTGGAGTACTACGAGCAGTACTTC
CASAELEYYEQYF
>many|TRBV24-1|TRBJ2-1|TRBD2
TGTGCCACCAGTGTCACAGCGGGAGTTCTTGAGCAGTTCTTC
CATSVTAGVLEQFF
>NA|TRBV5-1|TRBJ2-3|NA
TGCGCCACCGCTCGGGACTCGGGCACAGATACGCAGTATTTT
CATARDSGTDTQYF
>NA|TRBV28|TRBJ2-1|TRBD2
TGTGTCACAAAAAGAGCGGGGGCCCTCTACAATGAGCAGTTCTTC
CVTKRAGALYNEQFF
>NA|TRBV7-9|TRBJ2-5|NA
TGTGCCAGCAGCTTCACAGGGTCATTCAAGAATTTGGAGACCCAGTACTTC
CASSFTGSFKNLETQYF
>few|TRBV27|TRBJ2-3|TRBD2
TGTGCCAGCAGTTCTAGCGGATTCACAGATACGCAGTATTTT
CASSSSGFTDTQYF
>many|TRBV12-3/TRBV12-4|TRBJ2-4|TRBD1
TGTGCCAGCAGTTTAGGACAGGGAAGGGACTTC
CASSLGQGRDF
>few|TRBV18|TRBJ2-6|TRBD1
TGTGCCAGCTCACCAGATTTTGGGACAGGGGACTCTGGGGCCAACGTCCTGACTTTC
CASSPDFGTGDSGANVLTF
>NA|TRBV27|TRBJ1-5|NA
TGTGCCAGCAGTTTTCAGTTTGGCAATCAGCCCCAGCATTTT
CASSFQFGNQPQHF
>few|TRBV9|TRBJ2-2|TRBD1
TGTGCCAGCAGCTCACGACCGGGACAGGGCATGATGGGGCGCACCGGGGAGCTGTTTTTT
CASSSRPGQGMMGRTGELFF
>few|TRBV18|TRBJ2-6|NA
TGTGCCAGCTCACTCAGGGTACAGGTAGACAACGTCCTGACTTTC
CASSLRVQVDNVLTF
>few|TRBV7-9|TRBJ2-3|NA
TGTGCCAGCAGCCCAAAGACGGGGCACACAGATACGCAGTATTTT
CASSPKTGHTDTQYF
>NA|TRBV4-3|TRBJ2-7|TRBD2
TGCGCCAGCAGCTCCTACCGGACTAGCTTCGAGCAGTACTTC
CASSSYRTSFEQYF
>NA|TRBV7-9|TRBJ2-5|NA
TGTGCCAGCAGCTTAGTTCTGAATACCCCAGAGACCCAGTACTTC
CASSLVLNTPETQYF
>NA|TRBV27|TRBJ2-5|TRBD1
TGTGCCAGCAGCCTGGGACAGGGCCCTCAAGAGACCCAGTACTTC
CASSLGQGPQETQYF
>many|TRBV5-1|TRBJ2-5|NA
TGCGCCAGCAGCCCCGGAGGTGGTTCAGAGACCCAGTACTTC
CASSPGGGSETQYF
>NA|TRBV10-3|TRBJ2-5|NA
TGTGCCATTGGGGACTGGATTGGGGAGACCCAGTACTTC
CAIGDWIGETQYF
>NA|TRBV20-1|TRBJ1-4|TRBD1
TGCAGTGCTAGGCAGGGGGTTGATGAAAAACTGTTTTTT
CSARQGVDEKLFF
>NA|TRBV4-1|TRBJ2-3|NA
TGCGCCAGCAGCCGGAGAAGCACAGATACGCAGTATTTT
CASSRRSTDTQYF
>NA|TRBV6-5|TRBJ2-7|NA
TGTGCCAGCAGTTACGACCTCCGACGGGGAGCCTACGAGCAGTACTTC
CASSYDLRRGAYEQYF
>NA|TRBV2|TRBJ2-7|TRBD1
TGTGCCAGCAGCATGAACAGGGGGATTAACGAGCAGTACTTC
CASSMNRGINEQYF
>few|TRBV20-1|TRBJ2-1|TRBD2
TGCAGTGCTCGGACTAGATACAATGAGCAGTTCTTC
CSARTRYNEQFF
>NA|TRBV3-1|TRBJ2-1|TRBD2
TGTGCCAGCAGCCAAAATTCTATAAGTGGGAGGGAGGATGAGCAGTTCTTC
CASSQNSISGREDEQFF
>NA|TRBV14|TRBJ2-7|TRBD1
TGTGCCAGCAGCCAGGGACAGGTTAACGAGCAGTACTTC
CASSQGQVNEQYF
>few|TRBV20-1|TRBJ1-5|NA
TGCAGTGCTAGAGGGGACCAGTTTAGCAATCAGCCCCAGCATTTT
CSARGDQFSNQPQHF
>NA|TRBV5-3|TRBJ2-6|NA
TGTGCCAGAAGCAGTAAAGCGACCTCGGAGGCCAACGTCCTGACTTTC
CARSSKATSEANVLTF
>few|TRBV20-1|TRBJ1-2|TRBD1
TGCAGTGCGGACCGGAGGGGGCCGGGACAACTCCATGGCTACACCTTC
CSADRRGPGQLHGYTF
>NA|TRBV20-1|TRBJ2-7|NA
TGCAGTGCTACTAGCGCCCCCTCCTACGAGCAGTACTTC
CSATSAPSYEQYF
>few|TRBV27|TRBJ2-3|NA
TGTGCCAGCAGCCCGGAGGGACTCAGGGATACGCAGTATTTT
CASSPEGLRDTQYF